Following are 8 T cell receptor beta chains from one sample sequenced in a study of blood T cell repertoires in COVID-19. Method: immunoSEQ multiplex PCR; TCRdb's copy keeps in-frame clones and lacks some. The sample yields approximately 260,000 clones, 82% seen once. The sequenced material came from peripheral blood. These receptors were obtained from a woman aged 60-75 years with active or convalescent COVID-19.

There are a few counts of this clone. The chain has TRBV5-3 and TRBJ1-2, with TRBD1 as a possible D gene (6 bases). TRBV5-3 is flagged as an ORF with uncertain function. The CDR3 length is 12 residues. V was cut by 4 bases and J by 7 bases, with 11 bases left in between. The CDR3 loop is CARSTLQGGYTF. DNA for the CDR3: TGTGCCAGAAGCACGTTACAGGGTGGCTACACCTTC.

The chain is built from TRBV18 and TRBJ2-7; 8 bases align to TRBD1. CDR1 and CDR2 from the germline V gene are KGHSH and LQKENI. The junction had 11 bases not matched to a gene; V was cut back by 3 bases and J by 4 bases. CDR3 length: 16 amino acids. The chain's CDR3 is CASSPRGQGGAYEQYF. The CDR3 nucleotides are TGTGCCAGCTCACCCCGCGGACAGGGAGGAGCGTACGAGCAGTACTTC. The full variable domain, in which reference TRBV18 and TRBJ2-7 provide the parts outside the CDR3, is NAGVMQNPRHLVRRRGQEARLRCSPMKGHSHVYWYRQLPEEGLKFMVYLQKENIIDESGMPKERFSAEFPKEGPSILRIQQVVRGDSAAYFCASSPRGQGGAYEQYFGPGTRLTVT.

This sequence joins TRBV29-1 and TRBJ2-3; 8 bases match TRBD2. V was clipped by 0 bases and J by 2 bases; unmatched bases: 4. Germline loops: CDR1 SQVTM, CDR2 ANQGSEA. The CDR3 consists of 15 residues. CDR3 sequence (DNA): TGCAGCGTTGAAGATCACGGGGGGGACACAGATACGCAGTATTTT. It is translated as CSVEDHGGDTDTQYF.

This clone came up once. The chain joins TRBV7-2 to TRBJ2-7, with 10 bases fitting TRBD1. This CDR3 comprises 14 residues. Germline V CDR1 and CDR2: SGHTA, FQGNSA. Trimming took 5 bases from V and 3 from J; bases not matched to a gene: 4. Here the CDR3 DNA reads TGTGCCAGCAGCGATGGGACAGGGGTCTACGAGCAGTACTTC. It codes for CASSDGTGVYEQYF.

The chain employs TRBV19 and TRBJ2-3, with D tentatively TRBD2 (5 bases). Trimming removed 6 bases at V and 1 base at J, with 14 bases between. The CDR3 loop spans 15 amino acids. Germline-derived CDR1 and CDR2 are LNHDA and SQIVND (reference sequence). This CDR3 is CASSLRAGGTDTQYF. As DNA, the CDR3 is TGTGCCAGTAGCCTGAGGGCAGGTGGCACAGATACGCAGTATTTT.

This clone was counted once. J is TRBJ1-2 and V is TRBV6-5, with a tentative D call TRBD1 (5 bases). This CDR3 has 14 residues. The ends were cut back, 5 bases at V and 4 bases at J, with 14 bases in the middle. Germline lookup yields CDR1 MNHEY and CDR2 SVGAGI. CDR3 protein: CASSPPGVIYGYTF. CDR3 nucleotides: TGTGCCAGCAGTCCTCCGGGGGTTATCTATGGCTACACCTTC.

Turning to this clone: A read error may produce the germline difference seen at one junction end. The chain joins TRBV27 to TRBJ2-7, with 9 bases that match TRBD1. There are 14 residues in the CDR3. Germline V CDR1 and CDR2: MNHEY, SMNVEV (reference sequence). CDR3 sequence reads: CASSGQGSYYGQYF. In nucleotides, the CDR3 is TGTGCCAGCAGTGGACAGGGGTCATATTACGGGCAGTACTTC.

This clone has a single count. The rearrangement uses TRBV3-1 (or the pseudogene TRBV3-2) and TRBJ2-1; 8 bases match TRBD2. Trimming at V came to 5 bases and at J to 6 bases, leaving 15 bases not matched to a gene. From germline, CDR1 is LGHDT and CDR2 YNNKEL (reference sequence). The CDR3 runs to 17 residues. The DNA for the CDR3 is TGTGCCAGCAGCGAAGGGGGGCGGGGGGCCGCACGCAATGAGCAGTTCTTC. Translated: CASSEGGRGAARNEQFF.